The clone carrying this TCR beta chain was detected only a few times. Its antigen remains unidentified. This sample stems from a study of identical twins. Study results and caveats: Without tracking the same donors, conclusions rested on cross-sectional statistical analysis. With abundant cord blood beta clonotypes, insertions were fewer; memory repertoires showed no such pattern.

TCRdb independently ran MiXCR on the 5' RACE reads; one entry per CDR3 protein. This sample has hundreds of thousands of distinct CDR3 sequences; around a sixth occur once, and the top ten carry around 14%. This sample was shared with a second study, whose subject was T cells expressing NK-cell markers. That paper states: Sequencing of TCR beta repertoires drew on sorted CD3+CD56+NKG2C+, CD3+CD56+NKG2C- and CD3+CD56-NKG2C+ T cells. Of the CD8+ T cell pool in several donors, roughly 1.0-8% was accounted for by dominant NKG2C+ clonotypes.

Sequencing was carried out using PBMCs. The receptor's source is a woman under 30 in good health.

CDR3 in DNA: TGTGCCAGCAGCTTATCACTAGCGGGAGTTGAGCAGTTCTTC. Its translation is CASSLSLAGVEQFF. This chain uses TRBV7-2 with TRBJ2-1; 11 nucleotides line up with TRBD2. J was trimmed by 9 bases and V by 2 bases; bases with no gene match: 3. The CDR3 is 14 amino acids. Germline V CDR1 and CDR2: SGHTA, FQGNSA.